This T cell receptor (beta chain) comes out of a study of blood T cell repertoires in COVID-19. CDR1 and CDR2 from the germline V gene are SEHNR and FQNEAQ (reference sequence). The V segment lost 4 bases and the J segment 4 bases; nucleotides outside the gene matches: 5. This CDR3 has 14 residues. Produced via immunoSEQ multiplex PCR; TCRdb's table is partial and in-frame only. In the table there are around 280,000 clones, 75% to 90% of which are singletons. Sequencing was performed on peripheral blood. The TCR was taken from a woman aged 25-40 years who had recovered from COVID-19. The gene calls are TRBV7-9 and TRBJ2-5, with 8 positions matching TRBD1. In DNA form, the CDR3 reads TGTGCCAGCAGCTCTATGACAGGGGCAGAGACCCAGTACTTC. Protein sequence: CASSSMTGAETQYF.